The 24 T cell receptor beta chains below were found in one sample sequenced in a study of shared clonotypes between healthy human individuals. CD45RO negativity and positive selection for CCR7 defined naive CD8 cells, a population that excluded terminally differentiated effector memory CD45RA+ cells. Sequencing used immunoSEQ multiplex PCR; TCRdb keeps in-frame clones, though not all of them. The sample contains about 2.1 million clones, about 93% of which appear only once. Specimen: naive CD8+ T cells from PBMCs. Receptors originate from a man between 18 and 35 years old in good health. Some clones in this sample may be carry-over from other donors' samples.

This clone was counted between two and nine times. This chain uses TRBV5-1 with TRBJ1-1; D gene unclear. V lost 0 bases and J lost 0, with 9 bases in between. CDR1 and CDR2 (germline): SGHRS, YFSETQ. The CDR3 covers 15 residues. The CDR3 region has the DNA TGCGCCAGCAGCTTGGATTCTCGGATGAACACTGAAGCTTTCTTT. Translation gives CASSLDSRMNTEAFF.

As for this clone: The same CDR3 is also encoded by other DNA sequences in this sample. This chain connects TRBV6-5 to TRBJ2-7; D is perhaps TRBD2 (6 bases). Germline values: CDR1 MNHEY, CDR2 SVGAGI. This CDR3 has 13 residues. V lost 2 bases to trimming and J lost 4 bases, with 9 bases between them. The CDR3 nucleotides are TGTGCCAGCAGTTACGGGACTTTTTACGAGCAGTACTTC. It codes for CASSYGTFYEQYF.

The chain employs TRBV11-3 and TRBJ2-3, with D maybe TRBD2 (5 bases). V dropped 1 base and J dropped 6 bases, with 14 bases sitting between them. The germline V gene has CDR1 SGHNT and CDR2 YENEEA. CDR3 length: 15 residues. CDR3 nucleotides: TGTGCCAGCAGCTTAGGGACCGGGGAGTGGGATACGCAGTATTTT. Translated: CASSLGTGEWDTQYF.

This rearrangement joins TRBV4-1 to TRBJ1-1; 7 nucleotides match TRBD1. V lost 2 bases and J lost 5; bases outside the gene matches: 5. CDR1 is MGHRA, CDR2 YSYEKL, per germline. The CDR3 is 14 amino acids. This CDR3 is CASSQKPGGTEAFF. For the CDR3, the DNA is TGCGCCAGCAGCCAAAAACCAGGGGGGACTGAAGCTTTCTTT.

The chain recombines TRBV15 with TRBJ1-6; perhaps TRBD1 as D (5 bases). The CDR3 extends over 16 amino acids. The germline gives CDR1 LNHNV, CDR2 YYDKDF (reference sequence). Trimming took 3 bases from V and 10 from J, leaving 19 bases between them. The CDR3 DNA is TGTGCCACCAGCAGCGGTACCGGGACGCTTCTCTCACCCCTCCACTTT. Translation: CATSSGTGTLLSPLHF.

The chain employs TRBV27 and TRBJ2-7, with 9 bases fitting TRBD1. The CDR3 extends over 15 amino acids. The V gene end was trimmed by 5 bases and the J gene end by 3 bases; junction bases not matched to a gene: 8. Germline loops: CDR1 MNHEY, CDR2 SMNVEV (reference sequence). Here the CDR3 DNA reads TGTGCCAGCAGTGGGCCCGGACAGGGGAGCTACGAGCAGTACTTC. This codes for CASSGPGQGSYEQYF.

The rearrangement links TRBV9 to TRBJ2-7, with D possibly being TRBD1 (6 bases). Trimming stripped 4 bases from V and 1 base from J, with 12 bases between. The CDR3 has 14 amino acids. Germline V gene data show CDR1 as SGDLS and CDR2 as YYNGEE. For the CDR3, the DNA is TGTGCCAGCAGCCCGGGACACCCTTCCTACGAGCAGTACTTC. Residues: CASSPGHPSYEQYF.

This chain connects TRBV27 to TRBJ2-3, with 7 bases that match TRBD2. Germline assignment: CDR1 MNHEY and CDR2 SMNVEV (reference sequence). The CDR3 totals 15 residues. J lost 7 bases, V lost 1 base, and 8 bases had no gene match. CDR3 sequence reads: CASSLFSGTMNTQYF. CDR3 coding DNA: TGTGCCAGCAGTTTATTTTCCGGGACTATGAATACGCAGTATTTT.

The sample holds one count of this clone. This sequence joins TRBV27 and TRBJ2-7; D not certain. Trimming took off 5 bases at V and 2 bases at J, with 13 bases between the two ends. Germline CDR1 and CDR2: MNHEY and SMNVEV (reference sequence). This CDR3 is built from 14 residues. The CDR3 nucleotides are TGTGCCAGCAGTCCCCGGGTGGCGGCCTACGAGCAGTACTTC. Translated: CASSPRVAAYEQYF.

About this clone: Distinct nucleotide sequences in the sample also encode this CDR3. V gene TRBV7-9 combines with J gene TRBJ2-1, with TRBD2 matching over 11 bases. This CDR3 spans 15 amino acids. V lost 5 bases to trimming and J lost 3 bases; unmatched junction nucleotides: 3. Germline values: CDR1 SEHNR, CDR2 FQNEAQ (reference sequence). The CDR3 coding sequence is TGTGCCAGCAGCGGGACTAGCGGAGGCTACAATGAGCAGTTCTTC. This sequence encodes CASSGTSGGYNEQFF.

This rearrangement joins TRBV10-3 to TRBJ2-7; tentative D call: TRBD2 (6 bases). CDR3 length equals 16 residues. The V gene lost 4 bases and the J gene lost 0 bases, with 16 bases spanning the gap. CDR1 and CDR2 (germline): ENHRY, SYGVKD. The CDR3 nucleotides are TGTGCCATCAGTGGAGGGACGGGGGTCGGCTCCTACGAGCAGTACTTC. It encodes CAISGGTGVGSYEQYF.

The chain couples TRBV13 to TRBJ2-1, with D unresolved. Germline V CDR1 and CDR2: PRHDT, FYEKMQ (reference sequence). This CDR3 is built from 15 residues. V lost 0 bases, J lost 5 bases, and 11 bases lay in between. The CDR3 here is CASSLGRSVDNEQFF. The CDR3 DNA reads as TGTGCCAGCAGCTTAGGCAGGAGCGTAGACAATGAGCAGTTCTTC.

This sequence joins TRBV7-9 and TRBJ2-7; tentative D call: TRBD2 (7 bases). The V gene's germline CDR1 is SEHNR and CDR2 FQNEAQ (reference sequence). The CDR3 has 14 amino acids. Trimming pared 8 bases from V and 1 base from J, leaving 15 bases between. CDR3 nucleotides: TGTGCCAGCTCAGGGGAGGGGGTTTCCTACGAGCAGTACTTC. Translation: CASSGEGVSYEQYF. Variable domain in full (rest from reference TRBV7-9 and TRBJ2-7): DTGVSQNPRHKITKRGQNVTFRCDPISEHNRLYWYRQTLGQGPEFLTYFQNEAQLEKSRLLSDRFSAERPKGSFSTLEIQRTEQGDSAMYLCASSGEGVSYEQYFGPGTRLTVT.

The chain is built from TRBV27 and TRBJ2-2; D unresolved. The CDR3 is 14 amino acids. Germline V gene data show CDR1 as MNHEY and CDR2 as SMNVEV (reference sequence). The V and J ends lost 6 bases and 0 bases respectively, with 8 bases between them. The CDR3 region has the DNA TGTGCCAGCAGCACATCCTCGAACACCGGGGAGCTGTTTTTT. This sequence encodes CASSTSSNTGELFF.

This clone was recorded once. V usage is TRBV11-2 and J usage is TRBJ2-7, with a weak D call TRBD1 (6 bases). Trimming left V 6 bases short and J 0 bases short, with 15 bases between. There are 15 residues in the CDR3. Germline loops: CDR1 SGHAT, CDR2 FQNNGV. The CDR3: CASRSRQASSYEQYF. In DNA form, the CDR3 reads TGTGCCAGCAGATCTAGACAGGCTAGCTCCTACGAGCAGTACTTC.

V is TRBV4-1 and J is TRBJ2-1, with D perhaps given as TRBD1 or TRBD2 (5 bases each). There are 18 residues in the CDR3. The ends were cut back, 1 base at V and 8 bases at J, with 24 bases in the middle. Germline CDR1 MGHRA, CDR2 YSYEKL. CDR3 residues: CASSQVPGRGPNSDEQFF. The CDR3, as DNA: TGCGCCAGCAGCCAAGTCCCTGGTCGGGGCCCTAATAGCGATGAGCAGTTCTTC.

The genes are TRBV6-6 and TRBJ2-1, with 8 nucleotides matching TRBD2. V was pared by 4 bases and J by 7 bases, with 9 bases of the junction left unmatched. The germline V gene has CDR1 MNHNY and CDR2 SVGAGI (reference sequence). The CDR3 is made up of 15 amino acids. The CDR3 protein is CASSSSGSLGNEQFF. The CDR3 nucleotides are TGTGCCAGCAGTTCCAGCGGGAGTCTCGGGAATGAGCAGTTCTTC.

This chain uses TRBV28 with TRBJ1-2; TRBD1 agrees at 10 bases. The CDR3 extends over 15 amino acids. With 11 bases clipped from V and 7 bases from J, the junction kept 16 bases outside the gene matches. The germline CDR1 and CDR2 sequences are MDHEN and SYDVKM. CDR3 in amino acids: CAWGGTGDYLGGYTF. The CDR3 DNA reads TGTGCCTGGGGGGGGACAGGGGATTATTTGGGTGGCTACACCTTC.

The J gene is TRBJ2-3, the V gene TRBV27, with TRBD1 matching 8 bases. The ends lost 1 base at V and 5 bases at J; junction bases unmatched: 8. This CDR3 is 16 amino acids long. Germline V gene sequence: CDR1 MNHEY, CDR2 SMNVEV (reference sequence). The CDR3 loop reads CASSLWTGPDIDTQYF. Here the CDR3 DNA reads TGTGCCAGCAGTTTATGGACAGGGCCGGATATAGATACGCAGTATTTT.

The chain has TRBV9 and TRBJ1-1; D is uncertain. Germline CDR1 SGDLS, CDR2 YYNGEE. Trimming shortened V by 0 bases and J by 0 bases, and 12 bases separated the two germline ends. The CDR3 loop spans 16 amino acids. CDR3 sequence: CASSVGGSSMNTEAFF. CDR3 DNA: TGTGCCAGCAGCGTAGGCGGCAGTTCAATGAACACTGAAGCTTTCTTT.

The DNA of the CDR3 is TGTGCCAGCGGGCTTAGCGGGAACACAGATACGCAGTATTTT. This sequence encodes CASGLSGNTDTQYF. The chain is built from TRBV9 and TRBJ2-3, with 8 bases aligning to TRBD2. Germline trimming cut 7 bases from V and 2 bases from J; bases unmatched to any gene: 6. CDR1 and CDR2 (germline): SGDLS, YYNGEE. The CDR3 runs 14 residues.

The V call is TRBV6-5, the J call TRBJ2-7; D is uncertain. Germline lookup yields CDR1 MNHEY and CDR2 SVGAGI. V lost 7 bases and J 5 bases, leaving 3 bases between the germline ends. This CDR3 region has 9 residues. CDR3 nucleotide sequence: TGTGCCAGCAATCACGAGCAGTACTTC. Encoded protein: CASNHEQYF.

CDR3 coding DNA: TGTGCCAGCATAGATATAAGCAATCAGCCCCAGCATTTT. Its protein product is CASIDISNQPQHF. The V call is TRBV28, the J call TRBJ1-5, with D uncertain. Germline CDR1 and CDR2: MDHEN and SYDVKM. The CDR3 consists of 13 residues. V gave up 7 bases and J gave up 1 base, with 8 bases separating them.

This chain connects TRBV11-2 to TRBJ1-1; the D is unclear. The CDR3 is 16 residues long. The germline V gene encodes CDR1 SGHAT and CDR2 FQNNGV. V shed 2 bases and J shed 0 bases, with 13 bases lying between them. CDR3 in DNA: TGTGCCAGCAGCTTAAACCGTCGGCAGTTGAACACTGAAGCTTTCTTT. Protein sequence: CASSLNRRQLNTEAFF.